This T cell receptor (beta chain) appears in the sequencing data of a study of cytomegalovirus exposure and HLA in healthy donors. Whole-study findings and limits: A few chains tied to CMV proved CMV antigen-specific in vitro. V segments that were indistinguishable, TRBV6-2 and TRBV6-3 among them, were omitted from analysis.

CDR3 size: 17 residues. Looked up from germline, CDR1 is LNHDA and CDR2 is SQIVND (reference sequence). The J segment lost 1 base and the V segment lost 5 bases, leaving 10 bases of the junction unmatched. Donors consisted of healthy bone marrow donors. Regarding this clone: No antigen is known for it.

PCR employed 60 Vbeta and 13 Jbeta primers. Assay: immunoSEQ multiplex PCR; the TCRdb copy retains only in-frame clones and omits some. Of around 97,000 clones in the sample, less than 9.5% are singletons; the top ten hold 5.1%. V usage is TRBV19 and J usage is TRBJ2-3; 9 bases fit TRBD1. This TCR was sampled from a man in his fifties in good health and CMV-seropositive. Sample: PBMCs. In DNA form, the CDR3 reads TGTGCCAGTAGTCCGTACTGGGGACAGGGAGGCACAGATACGCAGTATTTT. Encoded protein: CASSPYWGQGGTDTQYF.